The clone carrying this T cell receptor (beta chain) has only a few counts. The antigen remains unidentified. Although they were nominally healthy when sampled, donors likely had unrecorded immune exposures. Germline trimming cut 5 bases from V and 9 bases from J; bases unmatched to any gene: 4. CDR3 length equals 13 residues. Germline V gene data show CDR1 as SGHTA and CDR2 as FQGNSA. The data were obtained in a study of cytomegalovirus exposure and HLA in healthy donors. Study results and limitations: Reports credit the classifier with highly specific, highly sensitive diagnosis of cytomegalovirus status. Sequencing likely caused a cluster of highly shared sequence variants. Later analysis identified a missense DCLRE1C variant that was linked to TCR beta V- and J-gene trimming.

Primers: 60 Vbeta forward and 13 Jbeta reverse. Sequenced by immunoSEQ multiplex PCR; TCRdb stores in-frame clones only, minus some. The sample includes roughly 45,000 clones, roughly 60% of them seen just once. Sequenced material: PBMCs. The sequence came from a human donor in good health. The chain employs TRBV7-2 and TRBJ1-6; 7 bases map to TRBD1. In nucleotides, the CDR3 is TGTGCCAGCAGCAGGGACAGTTCTTCACCCCTCCACTTT. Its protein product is CASSRDSSSPLHF.